The rows below give T cell receptor beta chains drawn from one sample of a study of T cells in Graves' hyperthyroidism and ophthalmopathy. Each CDR3 protein is one row after TCRdb ran MiXCR on the multiplex PCR reads. The sample shows a few hundred thousand distinct CDR3 sequences, 15% to 18% of them seen only once. The sequenced sample was blood. These receptors were taken from a woman in her thirties with Graves' hyperthyroidism. CDR3s include the opening cysteine and the closing phenylalanine or tryptophan. Size is omitted from some rows. Given values are once, few, many or a class for expanded clones.

j_gene | v_gene | abundance | CDR3aa
TRBJ2-1 | TRBV28 | many | CASRLPWGQSSYNEQFF
TRBJ2-6 | TRBV5-1 | few | CASSFTDSGANVLTF
TRBJ2-1 | TRBV5-6 | many | CASSLVGMRDGNEQFF
TRBJ2-1 | TRBV2 | - | CASSGGTSQLPFF
TRBJ1-5 | TRBV12-3/TRBV12-4 | many | CASSSGQNQPQHF
TRBJ2-1 | TRBV29-1 | few | CSVNGLAGGHNEQFF
TRBJ2-7 | TRBV7-9 | many | CASSQKDGDSYEQYF
TRBJ1-3 | TRBV6-1 | many | CASGRGRGNTIYF
TRBJ2-5 | TRBV10-1 | many | CASSDGQVETQYF
TRBJ1-4 | TRBV18 | few | CASSRTGTTNEKLFF
TRBJ2-1 | TRBV28 | many | CASSFFRASVYNEQFF
TRBJ2-3 | TRBV10-3 | many | CAISDRASSTDTQYF
TRBJ2-1 | TRBV11-2 | few | CASNTSGRTYNEQFF
TRBJ2-7 | TRBV5-1 | many | CASSRVSGVFEQYF
TRBJ2-4 | TRBV5-1 | - | CASSPPHGAKNIQYF
TRBJ2-1 | TRBV18 | many | CASSPRQGPKVNEQFF
TRBJ2-3 | TRBV24-1 | few | CATSDASEGADTQYF
TRBJ2-3 | TRBV4-2 | - | CASSQDPVGLPGARYTQYF
TRBJ2-3 | TRBV6-1 | many | CASRIEDTQYF
TRBJ1-2 | TRBV29-1 | few | CSVEDARVFQYGYTF
TRBJ2-3 | TRBV20-1 | few | CSARFPGTDTQYF
TRBJ2-4 | TRBV12-3/TRBV12-4 | few | CASSSGQTLAKNIQYF
TRBJ2-1 | TRBV20-1 | many | CSASPLGGLAGALLLDEQFF
TRBJ2-7 | TRBV27 | many | CASSLSMGGTLTYEQYF
TRBJ2-3 | TRBV20-1 | many | CSARGRGPRTDTQYF
TRBJ2-3 | TRBV12-3/TRBV12-4 | many | CASSLVGQGAVYTSTDTQYF
TRBJ1-5 | TRBV5-1 | - | CASSPGLTGASGNQPQHF
TRBJ1-2 | TRBV5-1 | many | CASSLESTGYTF
TRBJ1-1 | TRBV16 | - | CASSQSFKTEAFF
TRBJ2-3 | TRBV27 | many | CASRLAGGQLADTQYF
TRBJ2-5 | TRBV3-1 | many | CASSQDNTETQYF
TRBJ2-1 | TRBV19 | - | CASSTSPGRLTYNEQFF
TRBJ1-1 | TRBV10-3 | few | CAIRATGAGMNTEAFF
TRBJ1-2 | TRBV27 | few | CASKSGPGYTF
TRBJ2-5 | TRBV6-5 | - | CASSYGGWQETQYF
TRBJ1-5 | TRBV6-2/TRBV6-3 | - | CASGRGDQPQHF
TRBJ2-7 | TRBV7-2 | - | CASSPQPAGGPEQYF
TRBJ2-5 | TRBV7-2 | - | CASSSEGSGETQYF
TRBJ1-1 | TRBV20-1 | many | CSARARTGSIEAFF
TRBJ1-2 | TRBV5-1 | many | CASSSEGVGAYGYTF
TRBJ1-4 | TRBV2 | many | CASSGAGNEKLFF
TRBJ2-1 | TRBV19 | many | CASATGNEQFF
TRBJ2-1 | TRBV13 | many | CASSLSIGTSSEQFF
TRBJ2-2 | TRBV6-6 | few | CASSYLQIGELFF
TRBJ2-1 | TRBV29-1 | many | CSVTLAGYNEQFF
TRBJ1-5 | TRBV2 | many | CASNKERGVEPQHF
TRBJ2-7 | TRBV29-1 | many | CSVQGVSYEQYF
TRBJ2-7 | TRBV6-1 | few | CASSEDPTGQTYEQYF
TRBJ2-2 | TRBV6-1 | few | CASSRTPSNTGELFF
TRBJ2-1 | TRBV7-9 | many | CASSLVASGSSQQFF
TRBJ1-6 | TRBV20-1 | few | CSARDYEGTAYNSPLHF
TRBJ2-7 | TRBV13 | few | CASSLGATGFYEQYF
TRBJ2-1 | TRBV7-9 | many | CASSPSGAGLRNEQFF
TRBJ2-3 | TRBV7-8 | many | CASSLALGSLRSSVTDTQYF
TRBJ1-4 | TRBV6-1 | few | CASRKRTENEKLVF
TRBJ2-1 | TRBV29-1 | few | CSSRPSAGGDNEQFF
TRBJ2-7 | TRBV20-1 | many | CSARAWEGVYEQYF